Detailed here is one T cell receptor beta chain. The entry originates in a study of blood T cell repertoires in COVID-19. Study background: The analysed material was cDNA or gDNA that came from T cells, B-cell-depleted T cells, or PBMCs.

The table came from immunoSEQ multiplex PCR; TCRdb's copy has only in-frame clones and leaves some out. Altogether 55,000 to 70,000 clones are present, around 87% being singletons, with the ten largest covering about 6.8%. The specimen sequenced was peripheral blood. This clonotype originated in a man aged 60 to 69 with acute or convalescent COVID-19.

CDR3 residues: CASSMALGGNEKLFF. CDR3 in DNA: TGTGCCAGTAGTATGGCACTCGGGGGTAATGAAAAACTGTTTTTT. The chain links TRBV19 to TRBJ1-4, with D perhaps TRBD1 (5 bases). Trimming shortened V by 3 bases and J by 4 bases, and 12 bases separated the two germline ends. Germline CDR1 LNHDA, CDR2 SQIVND (reference sequence). The CDR3 spans 15 residues.